The TCR delta chain under discussion was sequenced for a study of gamma-delta T cells after stem cell transplantation. TCRdb processed the RT-PCR reads again with the CATT caller. The table includes 12,000 or so delta-chain clones, 1% to 1.5% detected once. Germline lookup yields CDR1 GEAIGNYY and CDR2 EKD. Losses at the gene ends were 0 bases for V and 0 bases for J; bases not matched to a gene: 18. The CDR3 sequence is 23 residues long. The chain employs TRDV2 and TRDJ3; 8 bases fit TRDD3. The clonotype originates from a human donor. It is not recorded whose cells these are; they may come from a transplant donor. Sequencing was carried out using gamma-delta T cells. CDR3 DNA sequence: TGTGCCTGTGACACCGTAAACTTGCCACTGGGGGGAGATAGCTCCTGGGACACCCGACAGATGTTTTTC. Translation gives CACDTVNLPLGGDSSWDTRQMFF.